These T cell receptor beta chains were read from a single sample in a study of human T cells and chemical hapten exposure. Each CDR3 protein gets one entry after TCRdb re-called the RACE reads with MiXCR. Of over 300,000 distinct CDR3 sequences in the sample, 4% to 6% are singletons; the top ten hold 2% to 3%. Sequenced material: whole blood, taken in connection with sensitization to the hapten diphenylcyclopropenone (DPC). Source of these receptors: a woman aged 45-65 years with alopecia areata. Some clones in this sample may be carry-over from other donors' samples. The CDR3 runs from the conserved cysteine through the conserved F or W. A D gene is named only where the DNA matches it firmly. Not every row has a clone size; where given, it reads once, few, many or a size class.

J,V,length,D,size,CDR3,DNA
TRBJ1-5,TRBV6-6,13,-,many,CAGSQGTNQPQHF,TGTGCCGGTAGTCAGGGAACCAATCAGCCCCAGCATTTT
TRBJ2-1,TRBV5-1,15,TRBD1,-,CASHSAGGAGNEQFF,TGCGCCAGCCACTCCGCAGGGGGCGCGGGTAATGAGCAGTTCTTC
TRBJ2-3,TRBV9,15,TRBD2,many,CASSTSSGEADTQYF,TGTGCCAGCAGCACATCTAGCGGGGAGGCAGATACGCAGTATTTT
TRBJ2-5,TRBV5-1,13,-,-,CASKGQVQETQYF,TGCGCCAGCAAGGGGCAGGTACAAGAGACCCAGTACTTC
TRBJ1-2,TRBV5-1,14,-,-,CASSSETVNYGYTF,TGCGCCAGCAGCTCCGAGACAGTGAACTATGGCTACACCTTC
TRBJ2-3,TRBV7-6,15,TRBD2,-,CASSVGLAGGPALYF,TGTGCCAGCAGCGTGGGACTAGCGGGGGGCCCAGCCCTGTATTTT
TRBJ2-7,TRBV27,15,-,-,CASSFRDRAPGEQYF,TGTGCCAGCAGTTTCCGTGACCGAGCCCCCGGCGAGCAGTACTTC
TRBJ2-5,TRBV3-1,15,-,-,CASSQTSSFEGAQYF,TGTGCCAGCAGCCAAACGTCCAGCTTCGAAGGGGCCCAGTACTTC
TRBJ2-3,TRBV9,14,-,-,CASASGGLTDTQYF,TGTGCCAGCGCCTCCGGGGGGCTAACAGATACGCAGTATTTT
TRBJ1-6,TRBV12-3/TRBV12-4,13,-,-,CASCLPGNSPLHF,TGTGCCAGCTGCCTTCCAGGGAATTCACCCCTCCACTTT
TRBJ2-3,TRBV9,16,-,many,CASSPGTQQSTDTQYF,TGTGCCAGCAGCCCAGGGACCCAGCAATCGACAGATACGCAGTATTTT
TRBJ2-7,TRBV12-3/TRBV12-4,14,TRBD1,many,CASSMRQGVYEQYF,TGTGCCAGCAGTATGAGACAGGGGGTCTACGAGCAGTACTTC
TRBJ2-7,TRBV29-1,13,TRBD2,few,CSVALAGGDEQYF,TGCAGCGTTGCCCTAGCGGGAGGAGACGAGCAGTACTTC
TRBJ1-1,TRBV10-3,13,-,few,CATGTTGNTEAFF,TGTGCCACCGGAACAACAGGGAACACTGAAGCTTTCTTT
TRBJ2-3,TRBV7-2,15,TRBD2,many,CASSPGGGGPDTQYF,TGTGCCAGCAGCCCTGGGGGGGGTGGTCCAGATACGCAGTATTTT
TRBJ1-3,TRBV6-2/TRBV6-3,13,-,few,CASKEGPGNTIYF,TGTGCCAGCAAGGAGGGTCCTGGAAACACCATATATTTT
TRBJ2-7,TRBV10-1,12,-,-,CASQGSNYEQYF,TGCGCCAGCCAGGGGTCGAACTACGAGCAGTACTTC
TRBJ2-6,TRBV21-1,14,-,many,CASRDMTGANVLTF,TGTGCCTCCCGGGATATGACTGGGGCCAACGTCCTGACTTTC
TRBJ2-2,TRBV29-1,13,-,many,CSVGLFRTGELFF,TGCAGCGTTGGACTTTTCCGCACCGGGGAGCTGTTTTTT
TRBJ1-1,TRBV7-2,15,-,-,CASSSYQGPNTEAFF,TGTGCCAGCAGCTCATATCAGGGACCGAACACTGAAGCTTTCTTT
TRBJ1-5,TRBV15,17,-,many,CATSRVGTPNSNQPQHF,TGTGCCACCAGCAGAGTGGGGACACCGAATAGCAATCAGCCCCAGCATTTT
TRBJ1-3,TRBV18,17,TRBD1,few,CASSPPTGTDSGNTIYF,TGTGCCAGCTCACCTCCTACAGGGACAGACTCTGGAAACACCATATATTTT
TRBJ2-7,TRBV4-2,16,TRBD2,-,CASSQVGTSGINEQYF,TGTGCCAGCAGCCAAGTAGGGACTAGCGGGATCAACGAGCAGTACTTC
TRBJ2-7,TRBV7-9,15,TRBD1,many,CASTARDRGSYEQYF,TGTGCCAGCACCGCCCGGGACAGGGGCTCCTACGAGCAGTACTTC
TRBJ2-7,TRBV20-1,14,-,-,CSADGPPGDYEQYF,TGCAGTGCTGATGGGCCCCCCGGGGACTACGAGCAGTACTTC
TRBJ1-5,TRBV20-1,15,TRBD1,-,CSALDRGEINQPQHF,TGCAGTGCTCTAGACAGGGGCGAAATCAATCAGCCCCAGCATTTT
TRBJ2-4,TRBV10-3,16,-,many,CAISDRQGPAKNIQYF,TGTGCCATCAGTGATCGCCAGGGCCCTGCCAAAAACATTCAGTACTTC
TRBJ2-3,TRBV10-3,15,-,many,CATDEEPLGTDTQYF,TGTGCCACCGATGAAGAACCCCTCGGCACAGATACGCAGTATTTT
TRBJ2-2,TRBV19,15,-,few,CASSIGRAGTGELFF,TGTGCCAGTAGTATCGGACGGGCTGGGACCGGGGAGCTGTTTTTT
TRBJ2-3,TRBV3-1,17,TRBD2,-,CASSALGTSGEADTQYF,TGTGCCAGCAGCGCCCTAGGGACTAGCGGGGAGGCAGATACGCAGTATTTT
TRBJ1-4,TRBV6-6,16,-,-,CASSGSGVSGNEKLFF,TGTGCCAGCAGTGGATCAGGGGTCTCGGGGAATGAAAAACTGTTTTTT
TRBJ2-1,TRBV10-3,13,TRBD2,many,CAIRTGGPNEQFF,TGTGCCATCAGGACGGGAGGGCCGAATGAGCAGTTCTTC
TRBJ2-1,TRBV19,14,-,many,CASSSAPPYNEQFF,TGTGCCAGTAGTAGCGCCCCGCCCTACAATGAGCAGTTCTTC
TRBJ2-1,TRBV9,13,-,few,CASSVEGANEQFF,TGTGCCAGCAGCGTAGAGGGAGCGAATGAGCAGTTCTTC
TRBJ1-5,TRBV6-5,17,-,many,CASSRWKGMGSNQPQHF,TGTGCCAGCAGTCGGTGGAAAGGGATGGGGAGCAATCAGCCCCAGCATTTT
TRBJ1-5,TRBV2,14,-,many,CASSEQGGNQPQHF,TGTGCCAGCAGTGAACAGGGTGGCAATCAGCCCCAGCATTTT
TRBJ1-3,TRBV6-5,11,-,-,CASTSQDTIYF,TGTGCCAGCACCTCTCAGGACACCATATATTTT
TRBJ1-1,TRBV27,14,-,few,CASRHQDPRTEAFF,TGTGCCAGCAGACACCAGGACCCCCGCACTGAAGCTTTCTTT
TRBJ2-3,TRBV12-3/TRBV12-4,14,TRBD1,many,CASRGQTLTDTQYF,TGTGCCAGCAGGGGACAGACTCTCACAGATACGCAGTATTTT
TRBJ2-3,TRBV6-1,13,TRBD1,few,CASRAQGEDTQYF,TGTGCCAGCAGGGCACAGGGGGAAGATACGCAGTATTTT